This is a list of T cell receptor beta chains from one sample in a study of blood T cell repertoires in COVID-19. Profiled with immunoSEQ multiplex PCR; TCRdb holds only in-frame clones, not every one. The sample records about 190,000 clones, roughly 80% being singletons. Specimen: peripheral blood. Receptors originate from a woman aged 50 to 60 with acute or convalescent COVID-19. Each CDR3 is given with its conserved first and last residue. The order of the fields is V gene, J gene, clone size, D gene, CDR3 DNA, CDR3 protein. The D gene is left open where the match is weak. Rows give clone size only sometimes, using once, few, many, or a class for an expanded clone.

TRBV11-2,TRBJ2-7,once,TRBD1,TGTGCCAGCAGCGAGATTCGGACAGGGGGTGGTGAGCAGTACTTC,CASSEIRTGGGEQYF
TRBV28,TRBJ1-5,-,TRBD1,TGTGCCAGCAGGACAGGGGGGGTCCATCAGCCCCAGCATTTT,CASRTGGVHQPQHF
TRBV28,TRBJ2-2,-,TRBD1,TGTGCCAGCAGTCCAGGGGGCTCCGGGGAGCTGTTTTTT,CASSPGGSGELFF
TRBV7-2,TRBJ2-7,-,TRBD2,TGTGCCAGCAGCTTAGCTGCGAGGACGCAGGTTAGCGGGAGAGCCTACGAGCAGTACTTC,CASSLAARTQVSGRAYEQYF
TRBV18,TRBJ1-1,-,-,TGTGCCAGCTCACCAGGGCGGGGGAGGACTGAAGCTTTCTTT,CASSPGRGRTEAFF
TRBV28,TRBJ1-5,once,-,TGTGCCAGCAGTTTCAGGGGTAGCCAGCCCCAGCATTTT,CASSFRGSQPQHF
TRBV29-1,TRBJ1-2,-,-,TGCAGCGTTGAAAAAGGGGGTGGCTATGGCTACACCTTC,CSVEKGGGYGYTF
TRBV7-2,TRBJ2-1,-,TRBD2,TGTGCCAGCAGCTTAGCCGGTAGCGGGATCTACAATGAGCAGTTCTTC,CASSLAGSGIYNEQFF
TRBV6-5,TRBJ2-7,-,-,TGTGCCAGCACCTCCGGATCGGGGGGCACCTACGAGCAGTACTTC,CASTSGSGGTYEQYF
TRBV5-6,TRBJ2-3,-,-,TGTGCCAGCAGCTTGCTTTCGAGCACAGATACGCAGTATTTT,CASSLLSSTDTQYF
TRBV2,TRBJ2-1,-,-,TGTGCCAGCAGCGGGGACTACAATGAGCAGTTCTTC,CASSGDYNEQFF
TRBV7-2,TRBJ2-1,-,-,TGTGCCAGCAGCTTAGGGCCCTACAATGAGCAGTTCTTC,CASSLGPYNEQFF
TRBV3-1/TRBV3-2,TRBJ2-5,-,TRBD2,TGTGCCAGCAGCCATGTCTTGACTAGCGTCAAGTACTTC,CASSHVLTSVKYF
TRBV11-2,TRBJ1-2,-,-,TGTGCCAGCAGCCCTCAGGGCCCCGGGGGCTACACCTTC,CASSPQGPGGYTF
TRBV5-1,TRBJ2-1,-,TRBD1,TGCGCCAGCAGCTTGGCACGACAGGGCAACAACAATGAGCAGTTCTTC,CASSLARQGNNNEQFF
TRBV19,TRBJ1-6,-,TRBD1,TGTGCCAGTAGTGACCGGACAGGGAGTTCACCCCTCCACTTT,CASSDRTGSSPLHF
TRBV7-9,TRBJ2-2,-,TRBD1,TGTGCCAGCAGAGACAGGGCGGCCGGGGAGCTGTTTTTT,CASRDRAAGELFF
TRBV6-5,TRBJ2-5,-,TRBD1,TGTGCCAGCCGGGACAGGGGGAAAGAGACCCAGTACTTC,CASRDRGKETQYF
TRBV28,TRBJ1-6,many,TRBD1,TGTGCCAGCAGTTTATTAGCCGGGACAGGGGGTAATTCACCCCTCCACTTT,CASSLLAGTGGNSPLHF
TRBV7-6,TRBJ2-5,-,TRBD1,TGTGCCAGCAGCTTGGGGACAGGCGATCAAGAGACCCAGTACTTC,CASSLGTGDQETQYF
TRBV7-2,TRBJ2-7,-,-,TGTGCCAGCAGCTTAGAGGCGGCCCTGGGTTGGGAGCAGTACTTC,CASSLEAALGWEQYF
TRBV5-4,TRBJ2-7,-,TRBD2,TGTGCCAGCAGCTTCGGACTAGCGGGAGGGTACGAGCAGTACTTC,CASSFGLAGGYEQYF
TRBV4-3,TRBJ2-7,-,TRBD1,TGCGCCAGCAGCCAAGAATGGACAGGGACCCCTTACGAGCAGTACTTC,CASSQEWTGTPYEQYF
TRBV5-4,TRBJ2-7,-,-,TGTGCCAGCAGCCGTGACAGGTCCTACGAAGGGCAGTACTTC,CASSRDRSYEGQYF
TRBV28,TRBJ1-2,-,-,TGTGCCAGCAGTCCCGACAGGATGTATGGCTACACCTTC,CASSPDRMYGYTF
TRBV5-6,TRBJ2-7,-,-,TGTGCCAGCAGCTTTCGCTACGAGCAGTACTTC,CASSFRYEQYF
TRBV3-1/TRBV3-2,TRBJ1-1,few,TRBD1,TGTGCCAGCAGCCGGACAGGACAGGGGGCTGAAGCTTTCTTT,CASSRTGQGAEAFF
TRBV18,TRBJ1-5,-,-,TGTGCCAGCTCATCGAGCACAGGGTCCGGCAATCAGCCCCAGCATTTT,CASSSSTGSGNQPQHF
TRBV18,TRBJ1-1,-,-,TGTGCCAGCTCACCTAAACAGAACACTGAAGCTTTCTTT,CASSPKQNTEAFF
TRBV7-2,TRBJ2-5,few,-,TGTGCCAGCAGCCTAATGGGGGGAAATAGGGAGACCCAGTACTTC,CASSLMGGNRETQYF
TRBV5-1,TRBJ1-1,-,-,TGCGCCAGCAGCCAACAGGGCATGAACACTGAAGCTTTCTTT,CASSQQGMNTEAFF
TRBV27,TRBJ1-2,-,-,TGTGCCAGCAGTGACCTGGGGGGAGTACGGGGCTACACCTTC,CASSDLGGVRGYTF
TRBV7-8,TRBJ1-2,-,-,TGTGCCAGCAGCTTAGCGGGGGGATCGGGCTACACCTTC,CASSLAGGSGYTF
TRBV7-2,TRBJ1-3,-,TRBD1,TGTGCCAGCAGCTCACCTCGGGACAGGGGGCCCAACGGAAACACCATATATTTT,CASSSPRDRGPNGNTIYF